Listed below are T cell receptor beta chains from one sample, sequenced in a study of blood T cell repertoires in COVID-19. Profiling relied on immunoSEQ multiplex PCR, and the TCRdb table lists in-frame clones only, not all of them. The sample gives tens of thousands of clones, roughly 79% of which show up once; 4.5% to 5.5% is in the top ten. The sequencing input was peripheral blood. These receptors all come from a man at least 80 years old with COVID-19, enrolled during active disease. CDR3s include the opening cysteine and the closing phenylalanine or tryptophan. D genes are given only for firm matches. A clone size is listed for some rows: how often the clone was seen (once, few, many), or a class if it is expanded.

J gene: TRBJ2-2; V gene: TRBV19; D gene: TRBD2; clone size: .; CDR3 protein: CASSFMSGGATGELFF; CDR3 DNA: TGTGCCAGTAGTTTTATGAGCGGGGGGGCTACCGGGGAGCTGTTTTTT
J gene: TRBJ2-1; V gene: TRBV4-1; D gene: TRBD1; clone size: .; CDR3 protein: CASSQPTGVHEQFF; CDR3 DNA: TGCGCCAGCAGCCAGCCTACAGGGGTGCATGAGCAGTTCTTC
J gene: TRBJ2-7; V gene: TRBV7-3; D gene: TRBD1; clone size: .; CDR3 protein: CASGRDRGDEQYF; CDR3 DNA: TGTGCCAGTGGGCGGGACAGGGGGGACGAGCAGTACTTC
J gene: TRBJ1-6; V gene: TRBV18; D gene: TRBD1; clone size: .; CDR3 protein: CASSPLGQGPSSYNSPLHF; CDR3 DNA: TGTGCCAGCTCACCACTAGGACAGGGGCCTAGCTCCTATAATTCACCCCTCCACTTT
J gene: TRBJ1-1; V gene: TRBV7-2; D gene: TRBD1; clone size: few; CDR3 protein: CASSSQGAGTEAFF; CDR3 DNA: TGTGCCAGCAGCTCCCAGGGGGCCGGCACTGAAGCTTTCTTT
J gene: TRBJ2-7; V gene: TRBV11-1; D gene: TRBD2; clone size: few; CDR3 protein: CASSPSGSSSYEQYF; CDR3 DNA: TGTGCCAGCAGCCCTAGCGGTTCTAGCTCCTACGAGCAGTACTTC
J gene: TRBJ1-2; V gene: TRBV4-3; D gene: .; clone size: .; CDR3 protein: CASSHQTGQSNYGYTF; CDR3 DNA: TGCGCCAGCAGCCATCAAACCGGACAGTCTAACTATGGCTACACCTTC
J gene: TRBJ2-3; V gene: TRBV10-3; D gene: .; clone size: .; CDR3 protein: CAIRPGAGTDTQYF; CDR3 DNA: TGTGCCATCAGGCCGGGAGCGGGCACAGATACGCAGTATTTT
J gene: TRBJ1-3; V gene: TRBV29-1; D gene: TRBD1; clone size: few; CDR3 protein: CSVEAGTGLSGNTIYF; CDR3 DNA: TGCAGCGTTGAGGCCGGGACAGGCCTCTCTGGAAACACCATATATTTT
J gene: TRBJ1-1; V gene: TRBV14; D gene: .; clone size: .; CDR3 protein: CASSQVRAVNTEAFF; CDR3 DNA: TGTGCCAGCAGCCAAGTGCGGGCCGTGAACACTGAAGCTTTCTTT
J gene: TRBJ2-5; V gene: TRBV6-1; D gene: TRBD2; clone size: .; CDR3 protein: CASSERGLAGQETQYF; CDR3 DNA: TGTGCCAGCAGTGAAAGGGGACTAGCGGGACAAGAGACCCAGTACTTC
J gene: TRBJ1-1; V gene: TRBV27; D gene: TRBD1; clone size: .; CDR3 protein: CASSRAGGAGTEAFF; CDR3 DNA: TGTGCCAGCAGTCGTGCAGGGGGCGCAGGGACTGAAGCTTTCTTT
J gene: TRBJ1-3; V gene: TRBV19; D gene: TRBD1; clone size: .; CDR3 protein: CASSYQGTVGNTIYF; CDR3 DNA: TGTGCCAGTAGTTATCAGGGGACAGTTGGAAACACCATATATTTT
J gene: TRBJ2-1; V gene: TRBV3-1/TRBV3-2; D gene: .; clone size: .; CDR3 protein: CASSPATYDLSYNEQFF; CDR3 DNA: TGTGCCAGCAGCCCCGCTACTTATGATTTATCCTACAATGAGCAGTTCTTC
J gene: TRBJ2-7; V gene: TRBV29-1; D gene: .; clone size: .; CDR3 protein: CSVDSGDEQYF; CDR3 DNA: TGCAGCGTTGACTCGGGGGACGAGCAGTACTTC
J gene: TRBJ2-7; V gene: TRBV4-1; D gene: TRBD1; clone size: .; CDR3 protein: CASSQDDVGGKQYF; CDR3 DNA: TGCGCCAGCAGCCAAGATGATGTAGGGGGCAAGCAGTACTTC
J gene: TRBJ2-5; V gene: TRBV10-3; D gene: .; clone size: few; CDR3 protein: CAISELGQGGLETQYF; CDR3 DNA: TGTGCCATCAGTGAACTGGGACAAGGGGGATTAGAGACCCAGTACTTC
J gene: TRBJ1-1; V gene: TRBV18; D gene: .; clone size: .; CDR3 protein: CASSRRTGGGAVDTEAFF; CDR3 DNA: TGTGCCAGCTCCCGACGGACGGGGGGCGGTGCCGTGGACACTGAAGCTTTCTTT
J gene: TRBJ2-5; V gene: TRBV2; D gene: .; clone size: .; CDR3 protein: CASSDGFQETQYF; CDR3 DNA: TGTGCCAGCAGTGATGGCTTCCAAGAGACCCAGTACTTC